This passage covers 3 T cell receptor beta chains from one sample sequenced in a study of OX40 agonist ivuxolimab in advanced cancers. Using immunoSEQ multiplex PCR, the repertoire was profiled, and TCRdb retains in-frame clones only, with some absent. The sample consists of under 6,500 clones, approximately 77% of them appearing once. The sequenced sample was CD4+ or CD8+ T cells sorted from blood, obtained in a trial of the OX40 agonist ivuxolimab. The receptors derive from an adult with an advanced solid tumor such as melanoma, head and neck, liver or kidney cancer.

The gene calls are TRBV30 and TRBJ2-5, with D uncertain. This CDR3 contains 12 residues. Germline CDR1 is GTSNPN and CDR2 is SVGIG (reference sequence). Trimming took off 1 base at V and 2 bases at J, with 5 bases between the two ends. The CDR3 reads CAWSEAQETQYF. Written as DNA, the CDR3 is TGTGCCTGGAGTGAGGCGCAAGAGACCCAGTACTTC.

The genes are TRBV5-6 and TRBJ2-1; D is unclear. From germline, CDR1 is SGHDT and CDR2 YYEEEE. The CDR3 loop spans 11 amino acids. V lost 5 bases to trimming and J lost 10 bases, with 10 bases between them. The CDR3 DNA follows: TGTGCCAGCAGTTTTGCCGTCGAGCAGTTCTTC. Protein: CASSFAVEQFF.

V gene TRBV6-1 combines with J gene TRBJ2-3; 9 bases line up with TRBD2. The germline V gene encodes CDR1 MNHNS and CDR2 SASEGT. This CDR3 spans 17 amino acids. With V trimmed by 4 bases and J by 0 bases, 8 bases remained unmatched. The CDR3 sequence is CASSGGLAEISTDTQYF. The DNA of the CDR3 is TGTGCCAGCAGTGGGGGACTAGCTGAGATCAGCACAGATACGCAGTATTTT.